This T cell receptor (beta chain) was profiled in a study of cytomegalovirus exposure and HLA in healthy donors. Overall study context: An earlier analysis identified 117 million unique TCR beta sequences in about 200 million T cells. Study-level findings and limits: V- and J-gene trimming of TCR beta was linked (in a later analysis) to a missense DCLRE1C variant. Being indistinguishable, some V segments were excluded, TRBV6-2 and TRBV6-3 among them.

PCR involved 60 Vbeta and 13 Jbeta primers. Libraries were prepared by immunoSEQ multiplex PCR; TCRdb keeps only in-frame clonotypes and omits some of them. This sample contains about 78,000 clones. On this clone itself: Its antigen is not known.

CDR3 length: 15 residues. V shed 4 bases and J 7 bases; nucleotides not matched to a gene: 8. The germline CDR1 and CDR2 sequences are KGHSH and LQKENI. This chain links TRBV18 with TRBJ1-4, with TRBD1 matching 8 bases. This receptor was taken from a female donor in good health and CMV-seropositive. Sequenced material: PBMCs. As DNA, the CDR3 is TGTGCCAGCTCACAAATTGTAGGACAGGGTGAAAAACTGTTTTTT. It codes for CASSQIVGQGEKLFF.